This TCR beta chain was found in a study of Ad26.COV2.S vaccination and SARS-CoV-2 variants. Across the whole study: Vaccine-arm donor from the placebo-controlled COV1001 Ad26.COV2.S trial. Participants got Ad26.COV2.S intramuscularly, once or twice 56 days apart.

Noted treatment: around 19 received Ad26.COV2.S at low or high dose, single or two shots; 5 received placebo; per-sample allocation not given. Sampling happened 63 days after the first vaccine or placebo injection. An adult aged 18-55 years in Boston served as the donor. Ad26.COV2.S expressed prefusion-stabilized spike from the original Wuhan strain. CDR1 and CDR2 from the germline V gene are SGHRS and YFSETQ. The CDR3 runs 15 residues. With 4 bases removed from V and 3 bases from J, the gap between germline ends came to 17 bases. The data were produced by immunoSEQ multiplex PCR, yet TCRdb's version contains in-frame clones alone and is incomplete. The sample gives fewer than 400,000 clones, around nine tenths of which show up once; 1.9% is in the top ten.

The source material was peripheral blood, sampled in a trial of Ad26.COV2.S vaccine versus placebo. The sequence came from a person between 18 and 60 years old who received the Ad26.COV2.S COVID-19 vaccine or a placebo. The genes are TRBV5-1 and TRBJ2-7; a weak D match, TRBD2 (6 bases). The CDR3 region is CASSIRLDPYYEQYF. The DNA of the CDR3 is TGCGCCAGCAGCATCCGACTAGATCCGTACTACGAGCAGTACTTC.